The clone carrying this T cell receptor beta chain was counted many times. Its antigen remains unknown. The data were obtained in a study of T cells in Graves' hyperthyroidism and ophthalmopathy. Study context: Peripheral blood was secured at the point of initial diagnosis, before any treatment.

The germline V gene encodes CDR1 SNHLY and CDR2 FYNNEI. The CDR3 length is 13 residues. V dropped 1 base and J dropped 14 bases, with 17 bases sitting between them. It was RNA transcripts that yielded the amplified TCR beta CDR3 regions. An initial round of RT-PCR targeting the TCR CDR3 relied on the HTBI primer set. TCRdb re-called the multiplex PCR reads with MiXCR, one entry per CDR3 protein. Of 660,000 or so distinct CDR3 sequences in the sample, about 20% were seen once. The study included ophthalmopathy patients with Clinical Activity Score at least 3, NOSPECS grade at least 4 and duration under 3 months. Researchers barred patients who had uncontrolled infection, other autoimmune disease, pregnancy or lactation. Study-wide findings and caveats: Blood also held most thyroid clonotypes expanded beyond 0.001.

Sequenced sample: blood. This clonotype was sampled from a man between 25 and 39 years old with Graves' ophthalmopathy. J is TRBJ2-5 and V is TRBV2; D uncertain. As DNA, the CDR3 is TGTGCCAGCAGTGAAGGCTGGAAGACGGAAGCCTACTTC. Amino acid sequence: CASSEGWKTEAYF.